This TCR beta chain was recorded in a study of beta chain features in type 1 diabetes (dated by TCRdb to between 2017 and 2018). In terms of the full investigation: No differences in mean age, gender distribution, total cell number or subset yield were found between patients and healthy donors. A total of under 140,000,000 sorted cells were examined across all samples, and the number of cells per subset was strongly correlated with RNA yield. Regulatory and stem cell-like memory subsets were isolated from only 8 patients and roughly eight healthy donors, whereas naive and central memory subsets came from all 30 or so donors. The study compared TCRB repertoires of sorted circulating CD4+ T cell subsets between recently diagnosed type 1 diabetes patients and matched healthy donors. Broad study findings and their caveats: Only small numbers of individuals were included in the HLA sub-analyses, which left unresolved whether HLA type had any influence on TCRB rearrangement. A moderate but significant shortening of TCRB CDR3 length was observed in type 1 diabetes patients in all four CD4+ subsets. Sequencing cDNA rather than genomic DNA could over-represent highly expressing activated cells, although activation and CD3 levels did not differ between groups. Naive, central memory and regulatory TCRB repertoires appeared more similar among patients than among healthy donors. Fewer insertions and more nucleotide deletions at VDJ recombination sites were observed in patients with type 1 diabetes, implying thymic rearrangement abnormalities. PCR might favor shorter templates, but patient and control samples were amplified and corrected together, so any skew would affect both groups equally.

To note about this clone: Its antigen remains undetermined. Per-base quality was not reported, and no clone a single base away is much larger than it.

The High Capacity cDNA Reverse Transcription Kit was used to reverse transcribe all of the isolated RNA, meaning that expressed TCRB transcripts were what got sequenced. Naive, central memory and regulatory T cell samples underwent deep immunoSEQ sequencing, averaging around 4 million total reads per sample. After sorted cells were lysed in RLT buffer, RNA was extracted with DNase-treated RNeasy Micro or Mini kits, with the choice depending on cell number. To prevent cross-contamination, each cell subset was processed individually, whereas patient and healthy donor samples were processed jointly. Using the immunoSEQ multiplex PCR, TCRB sequences were amplified from cDNA into 87-bp fragments spanning the CDR3 region. The amplicons were sequenced using the Illumina HiSeq platform. Under the source paper's analysis protocol: Synthetic template baselines were used to correct PCR bias computationally, reads within Hamming distance 2 were collapsed, and singletons that could not be merged were discarded. Reads were aligned against IMGT to assign V, D and J genes, CDR3 length and insertions or deletions at six rearrangement sites. Clonotype counts were normalized to sorted cell number within each subset before computing true diversity and Gini coefficients with the tcR R package. The overlap coefficient, calculated on TCRB nucleotide sequences, was used to quantify repertoire sharing. As a proxy for the pre-selection repertoire, out-of-frame TCRB sequences from naive cells were analyzed. Not all clones reach the TCRdb copy of this immuneACCESS table, which keeps in-frame sequences only. Checked studies attribute under half of the gap to unresolved V genes and leave the rest unexplained. V and J calls and clone size are as listed in that table; D and trimming were resolved from the DNA. The sample table shows about 710,000 clones, and over 11% are seen once. The ten top clones hold roughly 0.04% of the sample.

The CDR3 covers 19 residues, taking in both the cysteine and the phenylalanine. The read is trimmed to its CDR3 DNA, 57 bases read in frame from base 1. Via the germline V gene (reference sequence), CDR1 is SGHNT and CDR2 YYREEE. Trimming leaves V shorter by 4 bases and J shorter by 7 bases, with the junction holding 22 bases beyond the gene matches. From each donor, a single peripheral blood sample of around 120 mL on average was drawn into heparinised tubes. A BD FACSAria II was used to sort naive, central memory, regulatory and stem cell-like memory CD4+ T cells with a panel that included CD45RO, CCR7, CD25, CD127, CD95 and CD27. Every sorted population had a purity above 95%. Right away, PBMCs were isolated by Lymphoprep density gradient centrifugation and were stained directly, with no culture step. Samples were stained and sorted in pairs, with one healthy donor and one patient per experiment, so that batch effects were minimized.

Sequenced material: naive CD4+ T cells from blood. Sample cell subset or site, as interpreted from the label and publication: true naive CD4+ T cells. The chain was built from TRBV5-4 and TRBJ2-3; TRBD1 lines up with 9 middle nucleotides. The TCR comes from a young man with type 1 diabetes. CDR3 reads: CASSVGQGGPRSALNTQYF. The nucleotide sequence is TGTGCCAGCAGCGTGGGACAGGGAGGACCGCGGTCCGCTCTTAATACGCAGTATTTT.